This is a list of T cell receptor beta chains from one sample in a study of T cell responses to AZD1222 COVID-19 vaccine. Clones were sequenced by immunoSEQ multiplex PCR, and TCRdb holds only the in-frame ones, with some missing. The sample has around 50,000 clones; about 80% are singletons. Source: peripheral blood, taken on day 0 of AZD1222 vaccination. Receptors originate from an adult in good health. Both conserved end residues are trimmed from each CDR3.

>TRBJ2-3|TRBV27
ASSFNADTQY
>TRBJ2-3|TRBV2
ARGRDTQY
>TRBJ1-4|TRBV5-1
ASSSLPGTGDEKLF
>TRBJ1-2|TRBV11-2
ASSRVLTTNYGYT
>TRBJ2-5|TRBV3-1/TRBV3-2
ASRVRGTQETQY
>TRBJ2-1|TRBV12-3/TRBV12-4
ASSSGGGLQF
>TRBJ1-6|TRBV28
ASSSEGHGSYNSPLH
>TRBJ2-3|TRBV7-3
ASSSSSGGFGDTQY
>TRBJ2-3|TRBV7-9
ASSSGTDTQY
>TRBJ2-5|TRBV3-1/TRBV3-2
ASRLMETQY
>TRBJ2-7|TRBV5-6
ASSLDSFYEQY
>TRBJ1-3|TRBV28
ASSSLQGAGNTIY
>TRBJ1-1|TRBV27
ASSLRVGTEAF
>TRBJ1-1|TRBV5-5
ASREDGNTEAF
>TRBJ1-2|TRBV28
AILLGGQGYT